The rows below give T cell receptor beta chains drawn from one sample of a study of CD8 T cells in ankylosing spondylitis. TCRdb analysed the 5' RACE reads with MiXCR anew, one entry per CDR3 protein. Of fewer than 650,000 distinct CDR3 sequences in the sample, more than 9.5% were seen once. What was sequenced was blood, either unsorted or a sorted T cell fraction (not recorded which). These receptors all stem from a male donor with ankylosing spondylitis. Both conserved end residues are part of each CDR3. The order of the fields is CDR3 length, J gene, D gene, clone size, V gene, CDR3 DNA, CDR3 protein. D genes are given only for firm matches. For some rows the clone size is stated as once, few or many, or as a class when expanded; others skip it.

>17|TRBJ2-2|TRBD1|-|TRBV7-2
TGTGCCAGCAGCTTAGCGTGGGACAGGGGGCTGTCCGGGGAGCTGTTTTTT
CASSLAWDRGLSGELFF
>15|TRBJ2-3|-|many|TRBV5-1
TGCGCCAGCAGCCTCAAGGACATTTCCACAGATACGCAGTATTTT
CASSLKDISTDTQYF
>12|TRBJ1-1|-|few|TRBV10-2
TGCGCCAGCAGTAACTTTCACACTGAAGCTTTCTTT
CASSNFHTEAFF
>13|TRBJ2-3|TRBD1|once|TRBV3-1
TGTGCCAGCAGCAATACAGGGGGCGATACGCAGTATTTT
CASSNTGGDTQYF
>14|TRBJ1-2|-|few|TRBV5-1
TGCGCCAGCAGCTTGGTTGGGTCGGACTATGGCTACACCTTC
CASSLVGSDYGYTF
>18|TRBJ1-5|-|-|TRBV2
TGTGCCAGCAGTGAGGGAGGACTCTACCGAAGCGGAGATCAGCCCCAGCATTTT
CASSEGGLYRSGDQPQHF
>13|TRBJ1-2|TRBD1|-|TRBV27
TGTGCCAGCAGTCGTACAGGGGAATATGGCTACACCTTC
CASSRTGEYGYTF
>14|TRBJ2-5|TRBD2|many|TRBV12-3/TRBV12-4
TGTGCCAGCACCCCCCCGGGGGGAGGAGAGACCCAGTACTTC
CASTPPGGGETQYF
>15|TRBJ2-1|TRBD2|many|TRBV4-1
TGCGCCAGCAAGAGTCAAGCGGGGCCAGGCGGTGAGCAGTTCTTC
CASKSQAGPGGEQFF
>19|TRBJ2-1|TRBD2|few|TRBV7-6
TGTGCCAGCAGCTTAGCGCCCCCTCGGACTAGCTCCTCCTACAATGAGCAGTTCTTC
CASSLAPPRTSSSYNEQFF
>17|TRBJ2-2|TRBD1|-|TRBV12-3/TRBV12-4
TGTGCCAGCAGTCCGTCGGGGGACAGGGGTGTCACCGGGGAGCTGTTTTTT
CASSPSGDRGVTGELFF
>16|TRBJ2-5|TRBD2|-|TRBV12-3/TRBV12-4
TGTGCCAGCAGTTTTTTGGTAGCGGGAGGATGGGAGACCCAGTACTTC
CASSFLVAGGWETQYF
>14|TRBJ2-2|-|-|TRBV27
TGTGCCAGCCAAATGGGACTGACCCACGGGGAGCTGTTTTTT
CASQMGLTHGELFF
>16|TRBJ1-1|-|few|TRBV6-5
TGTGCCAGCAGTTCGGGCATGATGTCGGGGGGCTCTGAAGCTTTCTTT
CASSSGMMSGGSEAFF
>12|TRBJ2-1|TRBD2|many|TRBV29-1
TGCAGCGTTGGTGGGAGGGAAAATGAGCAGTTCTTC
CSVGGRENEQFF
>14|TRBJ1-1|-|few|TRBV5-1
TGCGCCAGCAGTTCGGGAATATTGAACACTGAAGCTTTCTTT
CASSSGILNTEAFF
>11|TRBJ1-2|-|-|TRBV29-1
TGTGCTGCGGGACTACTTCTCGGCTACACCTTC
CAAGLLLGYTF
>14|TRBJ1-3|-|-|TRBV7-8
TGTGCCAGCAGCCCCTGGGGCTTGGGAAACACCATATATTTT
CASSPWGLGNTIYF
>18|TRBJ2-1|-|-|TRBV11-1
TGTGCCAGCAGCTCCATCGGGACACAGTCGCCCTTGTACAATGAGCAGTTCTTC
CASSSIGTQSPLYNEQFF
>16|TRBJ1-2|TRBD1|few|TRBV25-1
TGTGCCAGCAGTGATTCACGACAGGGGGCGATTGGTGGCTACACCTTC
CASSDSRQGAIGGYTF
>13|TRBJ2-2|TRBD2|few|TRBV5-5
TGTGCCAGCAGCCAACTAGCGACCGGGGAGCTGTTTTTT
CASSQLATGELFF
>16|TRBJ2-1|TRBD2|-|TRBV20-1
TGCAGTGCTAGAGCACCAGCGGGAGGGCGGGGCAATGAGCAGTTCTTC
CSARAPAGGRGNEQFF
>12|TRBJ1-5|-|-|TRBV7-2
TGTGCCAGCAGCAAATACAGGCAGCCCCAGCATTTT
CASSKYRQPQHF
>17|TRBJ2-3|TRBD2|-|TRBV10-3
TGTGCCATCAGTGAGCCGAGACTAGCGGGAGCGGCAGATACGCAGTATTTT
CAISEPRLAGAADTQYF
>13|TRBJ1-5|-|few|TRBV25-1
TGTGCCAGCAGTCCTAGCGGGGGTCAGCCCCAGCATTTT
CASSPSGGQPQHF
>13|TRBJ1-6|-|few|TRBV20-1
TGCAGTGCTCTCCGGGTGTGGAATTCACCCCTCCACTTT
CSALRVWNSPLHF
>15|TRBJ2-3|TRBD2|-|TRBV3-1
TGTGCCAGCAGCCCTTCTAGCGGGGCACAGTATACGCAGTATTTT
CASSPSSGAQYTQYF
>16|TRBJ1-2|-|-|TRBV7-2
TGTGCCAGCAGCGATAGACCCACCAGGGAGGTCTATGGCTACACCTTC
CASSDRPTREVYGYTF
>15|TRBJ2-1|TRBD2|-|TRBV5-6
TGTGCCAGCAGCTCCGGGAGGGCCTCTTACAATGAGCAGTTCTTC
CASSSGRASYNEQFF
>18|TRBJ2-1|TRBD2|few|TRBV6-2/TRBV6-3
TGTGCCAGCAGCAAAGGGACTAGCGGGAGGGTCGGGGGAAATGAGCAGTTCTTC
CASSKGTSGRVGGNEQFF
>17|TRBJ2-1|TRBD1|many|TRBV5-1
TGCGCCAGCAGCTTGGAGGACAGGGTAAGCTCCTACAATGAGCAGTTCTTC
CASSLEDRVSSYNEQFF
>14|TRBJ2-7|TRBD1|-|TRBV10-3
TGTGCCATCAACGAAGACAGGGTGGCCTACGAGCAGTACTTC
CAINEDRVAYEQYF
>14|TRBJ1-1|-|few|TRBV4-2
TGTGCCAGCAGCCAAGCTGGGGGGGTTGCTGAAGCTTTCTTT
CASSQAGGVAEAFF
>15|TRBJ2-1|-|few|TRBV7-2
TGTGCCAGCACCCTATCCGGGAAAAAAGGCAATGAGCAGTTCTTC
CASTLSGKKGNEQFF
>15|TRBJ2-2|-|few|TRBV12-3/TRBV12-4
TGTGCCAGCAGAGCAGCCTCAGCGAACACCGGGGAGCTGTTTTTT
CASRAASANTGELFF
>18|TRBJ2-1|TRBD2|-|TRBV24-1
TGTGCCACCAGTACCGGGACTAGCGGGAGAATCTCCTACAATGAGCAGTTCTTC
CATSTGTSGRISYNEQFF
>14|TRBJ2-3|-|many|TRBV20-1
TGCAGTGCTCGGGCTTCCCCGAGGGCAGATACGCAGTATTTT
CSARASPRADTQYF
>18|TRBJ2-5|TRBD2|few|TRBV5-6
TGTGCCAGCAGCTTGGCCTGGGGGGGAGCTAGCGGGAGAAAGACCCAGTACTTC
CASSLAWGGASGRKTQYF
>15|TRBJ2-3|-|-|TRBV7-2
TGTGCCAGCACCCCACTGTTGACCACACTTGGTACGCAGTATTTT
CASTPLLTTLGTQYF
>17|TRBJ2-1|TRBD2|many|TRBV5-1
TGCGCCAGCAGCTACGGACTAGCGGGAGGGCCCTCCGATGAGCAGTTCTTC
CASSYGLAGGPSDEQFF
>15|TRBJ1-3|TRBD1|many|TRBV25-1
TGTGCCAGCGGGGGACAGGGGTTGATCGAGGACACCATATATTTT
CASGGQGLIEDTIYF